The next 2 T cell receptor beta chains were all read from a single sample in a study of OX40 agonist ivuxolimab in advanced cancers. This table comes from immunoSEQ multiplex PCR, and its TCRdb copy is limited to in-frame clones, with some not included. The sample holds some 49,000 clones, approximately 81% seen once. The sequenced sample was CD4+ or CD8+ T cells sorted from blood, obtained in a trial of the OX40 agonist ivuxolimab. The source is an adult with an advanced solid tumor such as melanoma, head and neck, liver or kidney cancer.

This clone is termed medium-sized. The chain combines TRBV13 with TRBJ1-1; 7 nucleotides align to TRBD1. The germline gives CDR1 PRHDT, CDR2 FYEKMQ (reference sequence). J was trimmed by 0 bases and V by 6 bases; bases with no gene match: 7. CDR3 size: 15 residues. The CDR3 bases are TGTGCCAGCAGGCCCAGGGGGGGAATGAACACTGAAGCTTTCTTT. The encoded protein is CASRPRGGMNTEAFF.

This clone has more than one count but fewer than ten. This chain uses TRBV28 with TRBJ1-6, with 9 bases that match TRBD1. The CDR3 runs 21 residues. With V trimmed by 3 bases and J by 0 bases, 15 bases remained unmatched. CDR1 is MDHEN and CDR2 is SYDVKM in the germline V gene. CDR3 sequence: CASSFPPPGQGLSSYNSPLHF. The CDR3 DNA follows: TGTGCCAGCAGTTTTCCCCCTCCTGGACAGGGGCTTAGCTCCTATAATTCACCCCTCCACTTT.